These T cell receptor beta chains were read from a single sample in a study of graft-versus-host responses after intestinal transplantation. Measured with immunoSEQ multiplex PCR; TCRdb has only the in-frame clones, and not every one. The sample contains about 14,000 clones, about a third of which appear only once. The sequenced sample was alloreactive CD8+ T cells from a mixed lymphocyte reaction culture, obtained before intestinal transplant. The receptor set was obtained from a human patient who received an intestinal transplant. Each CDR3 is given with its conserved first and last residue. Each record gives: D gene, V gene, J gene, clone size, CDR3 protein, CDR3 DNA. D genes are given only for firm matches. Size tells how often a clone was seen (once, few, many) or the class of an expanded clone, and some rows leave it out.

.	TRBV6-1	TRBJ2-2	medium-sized	CASEGTNTGELFF	TGTGCCAGCGAGGGGACCAACACCGGGGAGCTGTTTTTT
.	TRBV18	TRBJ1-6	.	CASSPQGRGTYNSPLHF	TGTGCCAGCTCACCGCAGGGGAGGGGCACCTATAATTCACCCCTCCACTTT
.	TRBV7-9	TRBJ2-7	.	CASRGQSSYEQYF	TGTGCCAGCAGAGGACAAAGCTCCTACGAGCAGTACTTC
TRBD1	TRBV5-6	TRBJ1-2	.	CASSWTGGLDGYTF	TGTGCCAGCAGCTGGACAGGGGGTCTTGATGGCTACACCTTC
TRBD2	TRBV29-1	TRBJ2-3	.	CSVGTSGYLGDTQYF	TGCAGCGTTGGCACTAGCGGGTACCTCGGAGATACGCAGTATTTT
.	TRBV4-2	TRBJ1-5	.	CASSQHSGAFPIIPPDQPQHF	TGTGCCAGCAGCCAGCATTCAGGGGCGTTTCCGATTATACCTCCGGATCAGCCCCAGCATTTT
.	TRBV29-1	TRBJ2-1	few	CSAWTVTNNEQFF	TGCAGCGCTTGGACAGTTACGAACAATGAGCAGTTCTTC
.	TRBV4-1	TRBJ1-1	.	CASSQGRAPMNTEAFF	TGCGCCAGCAGCCAAGGTAGGGCCCCCATGAACACTGAAGCTTTCTTT
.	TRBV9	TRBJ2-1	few	CASSAKPNTGGIYNEQFF	TGTGCCAGCAGCGCCAAACCTAATACCGGGGGCATATACAATGAGCAGTTCTTC
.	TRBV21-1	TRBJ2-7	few	CASSKKDLDGQGIYEQYF	TGTGCCAGCAGCAAAAAAGATCTGGACGGACAGGGGATCTACGAGCAGTACTTC
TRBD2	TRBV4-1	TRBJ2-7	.	CASSQEKATSGGAYEQYF	TGCGCCAGCAGCCAAGAAAAGGCGACTAGCGGGGGGGCTTACGAGCAGTACTTC
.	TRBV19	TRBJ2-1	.	CASGYTLTPHNEQFF	TGTGCCAGTGGGTATACCCTCACACCTCACAATGAGCAGTTCTTC
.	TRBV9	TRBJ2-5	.	CASSVAPIQETQYF	TGTGCCAGCAGCGTAGCTCCAATCCAAGAGACCCAGTACTTC
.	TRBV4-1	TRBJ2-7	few	CASSQVVGQLVPDTYEQYF	TGCGCCAGCAGCCAAGTAGTCGGACAGTTGGTACCAGATACCTACGAGCAGTACTTC
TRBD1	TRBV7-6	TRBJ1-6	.	CASSSRDRVNSPLHF	TGTGCCAGCAGCTCCCGGGACAGGGTAAATTCACCCCTCCACTTT
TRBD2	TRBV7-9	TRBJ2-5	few	CASSGTSGGPPQETQYF	TGTGCCAGCAGCGGGACTAGCGGGGGGCCCCCCCAAGAGACCCAGTACTTC
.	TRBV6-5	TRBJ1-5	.	CASSYRDVSNQPQHF	TGTGCCAGCAGCTACAGGGATGTTAGCAATCAGCCCCAGCATTTT
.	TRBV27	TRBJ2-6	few	CASSLIGSGANVLTF	TGTGCCAGCAGTTTGATAGGGTCTGGGGCCAACGTCCTGACTTTC
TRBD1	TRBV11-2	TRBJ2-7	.	CASSGWTGLTYEQYF	TGTGCCAGCAGCGGGTGGACAGGGCTAACCTACGAGCAGTACTTC
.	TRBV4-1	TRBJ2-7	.	CASSLLGGGPYEQYF	TGCGCCAGCAGCCTCTTAGGGGGGGGTCCCTACGAGCAGTACTTC
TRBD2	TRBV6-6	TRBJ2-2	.	CASSFLAGGTGELFF	TGTGCCAGCAGTTTCCTAGCGGGGGGGACCGGGGAGCTGTTTTTT
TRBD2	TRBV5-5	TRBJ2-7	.	CASSLLFSGGYEQYF	TGTGCCAGCAGCTTACTTTTCAGCGGGGGTTACGAGCAGTACTTC
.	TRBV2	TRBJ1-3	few	CATQERGNTIYF	TGTGCCACCCAGGAGCGCGGAAACACCATATATTTT
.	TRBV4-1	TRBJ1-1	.	CASSQDTLVQAFF	TGCGCCAGCAGCCAAGATACCCTCGTTCAAGCTTTCTTT
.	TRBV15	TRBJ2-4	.	CATSRIRQAQGGAKNIQYF	TGTGCCACCAGCAGAATCCGACAGGCCCAGGGTGGGGCCAAAAACATTCAGTACTTC
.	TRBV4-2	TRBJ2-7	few	CASSQELASLIAEQYF	TGTGCCAGCAGCCAAGAGTTAGCTAGCTTAATTGCCGAGCAGTACTTC
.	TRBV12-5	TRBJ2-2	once	CASGFGAPRSDTGELFF	TGTGCTAGTGGTTTTGGAGCCCCTAGGTCCGACACCGGGGAGCTGTTTTTT
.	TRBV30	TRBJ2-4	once	CAWSYRRWRAKNIQYF	TGTGCCTGGAGTTACCGACGGTGGAGAGCCAAAAACATTCAGTACTTC
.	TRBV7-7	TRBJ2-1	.	CASSVGGAREQFF	TGTGCCAGCAGCGTTGGGGGGGCTAGGGAGCAGTTCTTC
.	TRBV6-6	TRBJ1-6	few	CASSYSIADYNSPLHF	TGTGCCAGCAGTTACTCGATAGCTGACTATAATTCACCCCTCCACTTT
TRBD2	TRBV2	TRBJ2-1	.	CASSRLAGDPPFF	TGTGCCAGCAGCCGACTAGCGGGTGACCCCCCGTTCTTC
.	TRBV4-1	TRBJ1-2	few	CASSQDSSTRYGYTF	TGCGCCAGCAGCCAAGATTCTTCCACGAGGTATGGCTACACCTTC
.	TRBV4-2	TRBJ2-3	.	CASSQDIGGDTQYF	TGTGCCAGCAGCCAAGATATCGGGGGAGATACGCAGTATTTT
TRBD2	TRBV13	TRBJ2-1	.	CASSTAAGKLGNEQFF	TGTGCCAGCAGCACCGCAGCGGGGAAGCTGGGGAATGAGCAGTTCTTC
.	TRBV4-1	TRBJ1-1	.	CASSQDRGNTEAFF	TGCGCCAGCAGCCAAGATCGGGGAAACACTGAAGCTTTCTTT
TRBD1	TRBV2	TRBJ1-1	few	CASRTTGTGSNTEAFF	TGTGCCAGCAGGACAACCGGGACAGGATCGAACACTGAAGCTTTCTTT
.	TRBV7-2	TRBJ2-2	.	CASSLARDPITGELFF	TGTGCCAGCAGCTTAGCAAGGGACCCTATTACCGGGGAGCTGTTTTTT
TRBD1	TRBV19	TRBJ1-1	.	CASSNPRGANTEAFF	TGTGCCAGTAGTAACCCCAGGGGGGCGAACACTGAAGCTTTCTTT
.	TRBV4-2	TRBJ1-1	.	CASSQGYGRYTEAFF	TGTGCCAGCAGCCAAGGTTACGGACGGTACACTGAAGCTTTCTTT
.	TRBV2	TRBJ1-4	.	CASSEGGKLFF	TGTGCCAGCAGTGAAGGTGGGAAACTGTTTTTT
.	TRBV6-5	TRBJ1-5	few	CASSESQFRQPQHF	TGTGCCAGCAGTGAATCGCAGTTTCGTCAGCCCCAGCATTTT
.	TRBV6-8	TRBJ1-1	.	CASSSGRAFF	TGTGCCAGCAGTTCAGGGAGGGCTTTCTTT
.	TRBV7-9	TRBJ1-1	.	CASSFFRVRRAEAFF	TGTGCCAGCAGCTTTTTCAGGGTGAGAAGGGCTGAAGCTTTCTTT
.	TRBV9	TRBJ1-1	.	CASSASTGTLNTEAFF	TGTGCCAGCAGCGCGTCCACCGGGACACTGAACACTGAAGCTTTCTTT
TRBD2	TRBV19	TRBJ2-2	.	CASSMRVLAGGPTGELFF	TGTGCCAGTAGTATGAGAGTCCTAGCGGGGGGGCCAACCGGGGAGCTGTTTTTT
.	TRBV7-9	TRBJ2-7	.	CASSTRQNSYEQYF	TGTGCCAGCAGCACCCGACAGAACTCCTACGAGCAGTACTTC
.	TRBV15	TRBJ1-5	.	CATSRDRGENQPQHF	TGTGCCACCAGCAGAGATAGGGGGGAGAATCAGCCCCAGCATTTT
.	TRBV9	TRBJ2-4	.	CASSPYPPDTLAKNIQYF	TGTGCCAGCAGCCCTTACCCGCCGGACACCTTAGCCAAAAACATTCAGTACTTC
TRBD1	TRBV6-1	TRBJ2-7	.	CASSGQESSYEQYF	TGTGCCAGCTCGGGACAGGAGTCCTCCTACGAGCAGTACTTC
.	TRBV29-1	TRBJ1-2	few	CSVGPTGIYGYTF	TGCAGCGTTGGCCCAACAGGGATCTATGGCTACACCTTC
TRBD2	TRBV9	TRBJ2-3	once	CASSDPRGGVRDTQYF	TGTGCCAGCAGCGATCCGCGGGGGGGCGTGAGAGATACGCAGTATTTT
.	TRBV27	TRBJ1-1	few	CASRFIGGNTEAFF	TGTGCCAGCAGATTTATCGGGGGTAACACTGAAGCTTTCTTT
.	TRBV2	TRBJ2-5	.	CASTPRGGQETQYF	TGTGCCAGCACCCCCCGAGGAGGTCAAGAGACCCAGTACTTC
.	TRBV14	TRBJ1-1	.	CASSQTTGFPEAFF	TGTGCCAGCAGCCAAACCACAGGGTTCCCTGAAGCTTTCTTT
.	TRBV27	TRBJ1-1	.	CASSLTGGNTEAFF	TGTGCCAGCAGTCTTACCGGGGGGAACACTGAAGCTTTCTTT